This T cell receptor (beta chain) was sequenced for a study of OX40 agonist ivuxolimab in advanced cancers. Study background: Ivuxolimab, which patients received intravenously every 2 weeks, was dosed at 0.01 to 10 mg/kg. Hepatocellular carcinoma, melanoma, renal cell or head and neck cancer occurred in dose-escalation patients.

TCRdb's table, derived via immunoSEQ multiplex PCR, lists solely in-frame clones and lacks some. The sample consists of tens of thousands of clones, roughly nine tenths of them appearing once. Of note for this clone: The antigen is unknown.

J gave up 8 bases and V 9 bases, and 16 bases lay outside the gene matches. The CDR3 runs to 16 residues. CDR1 LNHDA and CDR2 SQIVND come from the germline V gene (reference sequence). Study results and caveats: Among the lowest levels of clonal expansion were found in partial responders at 0.1-3.0 mg/kg. The average count of expanded clones was higher among CD8+ T cells than among CD4+.

This chain uses TRBV19 with TRBJ2-1, with 10 bases matching TRBD2. The TCR originated in an adult with an advanced solid tumor such as melanoma, head and neck, liver or kidney cancer. Material: CD4+ or CD8+ T cells sorted from blood, obtained in a trial of the OX40 agonist ivuxolimab. CDR3 residues: CASTSESGTSVDEQFF. The CDR3 nucleotides are TGTGCCAGCACTTCAGAATCCGGGACTAGCGTAGATGAGCAGTTCTTC.